This entry concerns a single T cell receptor (beta chain). J gave up 2 bases and V 4 bases, and 9 bases lay outside the gene matches. Germline V CDR1 and CDR2: MNHEY, SVGAGI. This CDR3 region has 16 residues. These data are taken from a study of blood T cell repertoires in COVID-19. On the study more broadly: There were acute and convalescent COVID-19 samples, and they came from the United States, Italy and Spain. T cells, B-cell-depleted T cells, or PBMCs supplied cDNA or gDNA.

As processed by the authors: Estimation of nucleated cell counts was performed using reference gene primer amplification. The protocol was immunoSEQ multiplex PCR, while the TCRdb copy is restricted to in-frame clones and leaves out a portion. D and trimming were read from the DNA, whereas the V and J calls and clone size are those reported in that table. The table lists under 350,000 clones, around 89% of them singletons. The specimen sequenced was peripheral blood. J is TRBJ2-3 and V is TRBV6-5, with 7 positions matching TRBD1. The sequence was collected from a man aged 35-49 years with acute or convalescent COVID-19. CDR3 nucleotide sequence: TGTGCCAGCAGTTTAAGGGGGCCAGCCTCCACAGATACGCAGTATTTT. Translating it yields CASSLRGPASTDTQYF.